This is a list of T cell receptor beta chains from one sample in a study of technical replicates of blood from a few donors. Clones were sequenced by immunoSEQ multiplex PCR, and TCRdb holds only the in-frame ones, with some missing. The table lists some 70,000 clones, under 98% of them singletons, with 0.25% to 0.3% in the top ten. Sequenced: T cells isolated from PBMCs. These receptor sequences come from a human donor in good health. Both conserved end residues are part of each CDR3. The order of the fields is D gene, clone size, V gene, J gene, CDR3 protein, CDR3 DNA. A D gene is named only where the DNA matches it firmly. Clone size is shown for a subset of rows, as once, few, many or a class of expanded clone.

>-|-|TRBV27|TRBJ2-2
CASSTPDRILNTGELFF
TGTGCCAGCAGTACCCCGGACAGAATATTGAACACCGGGGAGCTGTTTTTT
>-|-|TRBV4-1|TRBJ1-1
CASSPPPGQNTEAFF
TGCGCCAGCAGCCCCCCGCCTGGACAGAACACTGAAGCTTTCTTT
>TRBD1|once|TRBV11-2|TRBJ2-1
CASSPLAGQGADNEQFF
TGTGCCAGCAGCCCCCTTGCGGGACAGGGGGCGGACAATGAGCAGTTCTTC
>-|-|TRBV6-5|TRBJ2-3
CASSYDFSPTDTQYF
TGTGCCAGCAGTTACGACTTTAGCCCCACAGATACGCAGTATTTT
>-|once|TRBV18|TRBJ1-2
CASSSGPSNYGYTF
TGTGCCAGCTCTTCAGGGCCTTCTAACTATGGCTACACCTTC
>-|-|TRBV30|TRBJ2-1
CAWSGLWGDYNEQFF
TGTGCCTGGAGCGGCCTCTGGGGGGATTACAATGAGCAGTTCTTC
>TRBD1|-|TRBV29-1|TRBJ2-7
CSGQQGNEQYF
TGCAGCGGTCAACAGGGGAACGAGCAGTACTTC
>TRBD1|-|TRBV4-2|TRBJ1-2
CASSPLGTAPYGYTF
TGTGCCAGCAGCCCACTAGGGACAGCCCCCTATGGCTACACCTTC
>TRBD1|-|TRBV28|TRBJ1-3
CASRRQGTGNTIYF
TGTGCCAGCAGGAGACAGGGGACTGGAAACACCATATATTTT
>TRBD2|-|TRBV28|TRBJ2-1
CASSFLGLAGGSPYNEQFF
TGTGCCAGCAGTTTCTTGGGACTAGCGGGAGGGTCGCCCTACAATGAGCAGTTCTTC
>TRBD1|-|TRBV7-9|TRBJ2-7
CASSLGGQGYHEQYF
TGTGCCAGCAGCTTAGGGGGACAGGGCTACCACGAGCAGTACTTC
>-|-|TRBV4-1|TRBJ1-5
CASSLRGGQPQHF
TGCGCCAGCAGCCTTCGGGGGGGTCAGCCCCAGCATTTT
>-|-|TRBV7-6|TRBJ2-2
CASSLMYGSGGGELFF
TGTGCCAGCAGCTTAATGTACGGGAGTGGTGGCGGGGAGCTGTTTTTT
>-|-|TRBV6-5|TRBJ1-3
CASLQGSPSGNTIYF
TGTGCCAGCCTCCAGGGATCCCCCTCTGGAAACACCATATATTTT
>-|-|TRBV5-4|TRBJ2-3
CASSPQGTFTDTQYF
TGTGCCAGCAGCCCTCAGGGTACCTTCACAGATACGCAGTATTTT
>TRBD1|-|TRBV19|TRBJ2-5
CASSAGQGETQYF
TGTGCCAGTAGTGCTGGACAGGGAGAGACCCAGTACTTC
>-|-|TRBV7-2|TRBJ2-7
CASSLERAYEQYF
TGTGCCAGCAGCTTAGAGAGGGCCTACGAGCAGTACTTC
>-|-|TRBV2|TRBJ2-1
CASSEIGNEQFF
TGTGCCAGCAGTGAAATCGGGAATGAGCAGTTCTTC
>TRBD1|-|TRBV11-3|TRBJ1-2
CASPGQGSPF
TGTGCCAGCCCAGGACAGGGGAGTCCCTTC
>TRBD2|-|TRBV7-2|TRBJ2-7
CASSFPIAGGNLPRDEQYF
TGTGCCAGCAGCTTCCCGATAGCGGGAGGGAACCTCCCCAGAGACGAGCAGTACTTC
>TRBD2|once|TRBV29-1|TRBJ2-5
CSGGLGEETQYF
TGCAGCGGGGGACTAGGAGAAGAGACCCAGTACTTC
>-|-|TRBV14|TRBJ2-7
CASSHNEQYF
TGTGCCAGCAGCCACAACGAGCAGTACTTC
>TRBD1|-|TRBV13|TRBJ2-7
CASSTGQTYEQYF
TGTGCCAGCAGCACGGGACAGACCTACGAGCAGTACTTC
>TRBD2|-|TRBV5-8|TRBJ2-3
CASSHLAGSSTDTQYF
TGTGCCAGCAGCCATCTAGCGGGTTCTAGCACAGATACGCAGTATTTT
>TRBD1|-|TRBV11-3|TRBJ2-1
CASSLGQGEYNEQFF
TGTGCCAGCAGCTTAGGCCAGGGGGAATACAATGAGCAGTTCTTC